The sample holds a few counts of the clone carrying this T cell receptor beta chain. As yet, its antigen is unknown. The data were obtained in a study of T-cell reconstitution after alpha-beta-depleted transplantation in children. Overall study results and limits: Newly produced T cells mostly accounted for T-cell counts and diversity one year post-transplant.

TCRbeta library construction was performed incorporating unique molecular identifiers. MiXCR was run by TCRdb on the PCR reads, yielding one entry per CDR3 protein. The sample carries approximately 300,000 distinct CDR3 sequences, less than 9.5% recorded once. CDR1 and CDR2 (germline): SEHNR, FQNEAQ (reference sequence). The CDR3 has 17 amino acids. Trimming shortened V by 2 bases and J by 0 bases, and 17 bases separated the two germline ends. The chain combines TRBV7-9 with TRBJ2-7, with a weak D call TRBD2 (7 bases). The sequence was obtained from a female patient aged 2-10 years who had a stem cell transplant for Fanconi anemia, so the T cells may come from the graft donor. Sequenced material: peripheral blood, taken 360 days after TCRalphabeta/CD19-depleted stem cell transplant. This chain's CDR3 is CASSLNRRGGTSYEQYF. CDR3 DNA sequence: TGTGCCAGCAGCTTAAATAGGAGGGGGGGAACCTCCTACGAGCAGTACTTC. The full variable domain, completed using reference TRBV7-9 and TRBJ2-7, is DTGVSQNPRHKITKRGQNVTFRCDPISEHNRLYWYRQTLGQGPEFLTYFQNEAQLEKSRLLSDRFSAERPKGSFSTLEIQRTEQGDSAMYLCASSLNRRGGTSYEQYFGPGTRLTVT.